The rows below give T cell receptor beta chains drawn from one sample of a study of blood T cell repertoires in COVID-19. This table comes from immunoSEQ multiplex PCR, and its TCRdb copy is limited to in-frame clones, with some not included. The profile shows 85,000 to 100,000 clones, around 72% of them singletons. Sequenced: peripheral blood. The receptors were gathered from a woman aged 55 to 70 in a cohort sampled during active or convalescent COVID-19. CDR3s include the opening cysteine and the closing phenylalanine or tryptophan. The D gene is left open where the match is weak. Size is omitted from some rows. Given values are once, few, many or a class for expanded clones.

V	D	size	J	CDR3	DNA
TRBV7-6	-	many	TRBJ2-3	CASSPAADTQYF	TGTGCCAGCAGCCCAGCGGCAGATACGCAGTATTTT
TRBV6-5	-	-	TRBJ1-2	CASKQGPGGVYGYTF	TGTGCCAGCAAACAGGGCCCCGGTGGGGTTTATGGCTACACCTTC
TRBV5-6	TRBD1	-	TRBJ1-5	CASSLWDRVNQPQHF	TGTGCCAGCAGCCTCTGGGACAGGGTAAATCAGCCCCAGCATTTT
TRBV5-1	-	few	TRBJ2-7	CASTGGGANYEQYF	TGCGCCAGCACCGGTGGGGGCGCAAACTACGAGCAGTACTTC
TRBV9	TRBD2	-	TRBJ2-5	CASSVGLAGGLIETQYF	TGTGCCAGCAGCGTAGGTCTAGCGGGGGGCCTGATTGAGACCCAGTACTTC
TRBV19	TRBD1	-	TRBJ1-2	CATRGQNYGYTF	TGTGCCACAAGGGGACAGAATTATGGCTACACCTTC
TRBV2	-	-	TRBJ2-1	CASSLRTSGSYNEQFF	TGTGCCAGCAGCCTAAGAACCAGCGGTTCGTACAATGAGCAGTTCTTC
TRBV2	TRBD1	few	TRBJ1-2	CARGTGGTYGYTF	TGTGCCAGGGGGACAGGGGGGACCTATGGCTACACCTTC
TRBV18	TRBD1	-	TRBJ2-2	CASSPGQGTATGELFF	TGTGCCAGCTCACCTGGACAGGGTACGGCAACCGGGGAGCTGTTTTTT
TRBV11-3	-	many	TRBJ2-2	CASSSGPGGSGELFF	TGTGCCAGCAGCTCGGGGCCGGGGGGCTCCGGGGAGCTGTTTTTT
TRBV18	TRBD1	once	TRBJ2-2	CASSPLQGRFAGELFF	TGTGCCAGCTCACCACTACAGGGGCGATTTGCCGGGGAGCTGTTTTTT
TRBV28	TRBD2	-	TRBJ2-3	CASSFRLAGTMDTQYF	TGTGCCAGCAGTTTCCGACTAGCGGGGACAATGGATACGCAGTATTTT
TRBV5-1	TRBD1	-	TRBJ2-2	CASSQDRGNTGELFF	TGCGCCAGCAGCCAAGACAGGGGGAACACCGGGGAGCTGTTTTTT
TRBV3-1/TRBV3-2	-	-	TRBJ1-2	CASSQGLTVRGTYTF	TGTGCCAGCAGCCAAGGTCTCACCGTCCGGGGGACCTACACCTTC
TRBV7-9	-	-	TRBJ2-7	CASSLARPTGSDEQYF	TGTGCCAGCAGCTTAGCCCGGCCCACAGGGTCCGACGAGCAGTACTTC
TRBV10-3	TRBD1	once	TRBJ2-7	CAISEGQGRGYEQYF	TGTGCCATCAGTGAGGGACAGGGTAGGGGCTACGAGCAGTACTTC
TRBV6-6	-	once	TRBJ1-6	CASSLYLTGGNSPLHF	TGTGCCAGCAGTTTATACTTGACAGGTGGGAATTCACCCCTCCACTTT
TRBV6-5	-	-	TRBJ2-5	CASSYSGPPGETQYF	TGTGCCAGCAGTTACTCGGGCCCCCCTGGGGAGACCCAGTACTTC
TRBV19	-	-	TRBJ1-4	CASSFRGGGTKGEKLFF	TGTGCCAGTAGTTTCCGTGGGGGCGGAACCAAGGGTGAAAAACTGTTTTTT
TRBV28	TRBD1	-	TRBJ1-6	CASSRTGARSNSPLHF	TGTGCCAGCAGCCGGACAGGGGCTAGAAGTAATTCACCCCTCCACTTT
TRBV5-1	TRBD1	-	TRBJ2-7	CASSFWDRVDYEQYF	TGCGCCAGCAGCTTTTGGGACAGGGTCGACTACGAGCAGTACTTC
TRBV7-2	TRBD1	-	TRBJ1-6	CASSLTGQNSPLHF	TGTGCCAGCAGCTTGACGGGACAGAACTCACCCCTCCACTTT
TRBV4-2	TRBD1	-	TRBJ2-7	CASSSRQGATYEQYF	TGTGCCAGCAGCTCCAGACAGGGGGCAACCTACGAGCAGTACTTC
TRBV11-3	-	-	TRBJ2-7	CASSLGAGTGYEQYF	TGTGCCAGCAGCTTGGGAGCGGGTACGGGCTACGAGCAGTACTTC
TRBV10-3	-	-	TRBJ1-6	CATTGGNSPLHF	TGTGCCACCACTGGAGGTAATTCACCCCTCCACTTT
TRBV23-1	-	-	TRBJ1-2	CASSQERQDPYTF	TGCGCCAGCAGCCAAGAAAGACAAGACCCCTACACCTTC
TRBV9	TRBD1	once	TRBJ2-3	CASSLRTGTDTQYF	TGTGCCAGCAGCCTTCGGACAGGGACAGATACGCAGTATTTT
TRBV7-2	-	-	TRBJ1-4	CASSLNRGEKLFF	TGTGCCAGCAGCTTGAACAGAGGGGAAAAACTGTTTTTT
TRBV25-1	TRBD1	-	TRBJ1-3	CASSWGTGTGNTIYF	TGTGCCAGCAGTTGGGGGACAGGGACTGGAAACACCATATATTTT
TRBV10-3	-	few	TRBJ2-1	CATKGGNEQFF	TGTGCCACTAAAGGGGGAAATGAGCAGTTCTTC
TRBV4-3	TRBD1	-	TRBJ1-2	CASSQVDRASEGYTF	TGCGCCAGCAGCCAGGTGGACAGGGCGTCAGAGGGCTACACCTTC
TRBV5-1	TRBD1	-	TRBJ2-7	CASSHRQGAYEQYF	TGCGCCAGCAGTCATCGACAGGGGGCCTACGAGCAGTACTTC
TRBV5-1	TRBD1	-	TRBJ1-3	CASSVGTVGNTIYF	TGCGCCAGCAGCGTGGGGACAGTCGGAAACACCATATATTTT
TRBV18	-	-	TRBJ1-1	CASSPTAVGPFYEAFF	TGTGCCAGCTCACCGACCGCCGTGGGCCCTTTTTACGAAGCTTTCTTT
TRBV7-9	-	-	TRBJ2-7	CASSLARSEQYF	TGTGCCAGCAGCTTAGCGAGGAGTGAGCAGTACTTC
TRBV30	TRBD1	once	TRBJ1-2	CAWRVPGQFYGYTF	TGTGCCTGGAGGGTACCGGGACAGTTTTATGGCTACACCTTC
TRBV7-8	-	-	TRBJ1-1	CASSTRSSMNTEAFF	TGTGCCAGCAGCACTAGATCCAGTATGAACACTGAAGCTTTCTTT
TRBV5-1	TRBD1	-	TRBJ2-5	CASSIPSGTVETQYF	TGCGCCAGCAGCATACCATCCGGGACAGTGGAGACCCAGTACTTC
TRBV5-1	-	-	TRBJ1-2	CASSSGLRRGDGYTF	TGCGCCAGCAGCTCTGGACTACGGCGCGGCGATGGCTACACCTTC
TRBV19	TRBD1	once	TRBJ2-6	CASSIGTGGLSGANVLTF	TGTGCCAGTAGTATTGGGACAGGGGGCCTGTCTGGGGCCAACGTCCTGACTTTC
TRBV28	TRBD1	-	TRBJ1-5	CASSRPGQGQPQHF	TGTGCCAGCAGCCGCCCGGGACAGGGGCAGCCCCAGCATTTT
TRBV30	-	few	TRBJ2-7	CAWSVGGGGGPGEQYF	TGTGCCTGGAGTGTTGGGGGAGGAGGGGGCCCTGGCGAGCAGTACTTC
TRBV4-3	TRBD1	few	TRBJ2-7	CASSLKASGQGAREQYF	TGCGCCAGCAGCCTAAAGGCGTCGGGACAGGGGGCGCGGGAGCAGTACTTC
TRBV5-1	-	-	TRBJ2-1	CASSLGPEQFF	TGCGCCAGCAGCTTGGGGCCTGAGCAGTTCTTC
TRBV5-6	-	once	TRBJ1-2	CASRVQGHFNYGYTF	TGTGCCAGCAGGGTTCAGGGCCACTTTAACTATGGCTACACCTTC
TRBV3-1/TRBV3-2	-	-	TRBJ2-6	CASSQVSSGANVLTF	TGTGCCAGCAGCCAAGTGAGCTCTGGGGCCAACGTCCTGACTTTC
TRBV7-9	-	-	TRBJ2-7	CASSSNPGSPREQYF	TGTGCCAGCAGCTCAAACCCGGGTAGTCCGAGGGAGCAGTACTTC
TRBV7-2	TRBD2	-	TRBJ2-5	CASSYHPSGGKETQYF	TGTGCCAGCAGCTACCACCCTAGCGGGGGTAAGGAGACCCAGTACTTC
TRBV5-1	-	few	TRBJ2-2	CASSFGDSTGELFF	TGCGCCAGCAGCTTCGGAGACAGCACCGGGGAGCTGTTTTTT
TRBV10-3	-	-	TRBJ2-7	CAISESNREQYF	TGTGCCATCAGTGAGTCTAACCGGGAGCAGTACTTC
TRBV6-6	TRBD1	-	TRBJ1-5	CASSQTGVGGNQPQHF	TGTGCCAGCAGCCAGACAGGGGTTGGGGGCAATCAGCCCCAGCATTTT
TRBV4-2	TRBD2	-	TRBJ2-5	CASSRGGETQYF	TGTGCCAGCAGCCGGGGGGGAGAGACCCAGTACTTC
TRBV4-1	-	-	TRBJ2-5	CASSQDPGLRETQYF	TGCGCCAGCAGCCAAGATCCGGGTCTGCGGGAGACCCAGTACTTC
TRBV18	-	-	TRBJ2-6	CASSPTASGANVLTF	TGTGCCAGCTCCCCCACTGCCTCCGGGGCCAACGTCCTGACTTTC
TRBV29-1	TRBD2	few	TRBJ2-1	CSVELAGGPNEQFF	TGCAGCGTTGAACTAGCGGGGGGGCCCAATGAGCAGTTCTTC
TRBV19	TRBD1	-	TRBJ1-2	CASSDRGIYGYTF	TGTGCCAGTAGTGACAGGGGAATCTATGGCTACACCTTC
TRBV19	TRBD1	-	TRBJ1-1	CASSGAGGLNTEAFF	TGTGCCAGTAGTGGGGCAGGGGGCCTGAACACTGAAGCTTTCTTT